A selection of T cell receptor beta chains follows, all from one sample in a study of control samples from healthy donors and cancer patients. TCRdb's copy holds only in-frame clones and misses some; the assay was immunoSEQ multiplex PCR. The top ten hold 7.8% of the sample, which has 100,000 or so clones, 75% to 90% seen once. The sequenced material came from blood. All receptors come from a man aged 25 to 40 in good health. The CDR3 runs from the conserved cysteine through the conserved F or W. The D gene is left open where the match is weak. Clone size is stated in some rows and not others, as once, few, many or a class when expanded.

d_call | clone_size | j_call | v_call | cdr3_nt | cdr3_aa
TRBD1 | once | TRBJ2-5 | TRBV29-1 | TGCAGCGTTGTAGCCAGGGGGCAAGAGACCCAGTACTTC | CSVVARGQETQYF
TRBD1 | NA | TRBJ1-5 | TRBV6-6 | TGTGCCAGCAGTCGGACAGGGGGCAATCAGCCCCAGCATTTT | CASSRTGGNQPQHF
NA | NA | TRBJ1-1 | TRBV9 | TGTGCCAGCAGCTCAGAAAACACTGAAGCTTTCTTT | CASSSENTEAFF
NA | NA | TRBJ1-6 | TRBV27 | TGTGCCAGCACGCGCTCCTATAATTCACCCCTCCACTTT | CASTRSYNSPLHF
TRBD2 | NA | TRBJ2-3 | TRBV3-1/TRBV3-2 | TGTGCCAGCAGCCAGGCCGGGACTAGCGGGAGTCCAGATACGCAGTATTTT | CASSQAGTSGSPDTQYF
TRBD1 | NA | TRBJ2-5 | TRBV5-1 | TGCGCCAGCACGAGACAGGGGCGGGGAGAGACCCAGTACTTC | CASTRQGRGETQYF
TRBD1 | NA | TRBJ1-1 | TRBV19 | TGTGCCACTTGGGCCGAGGGACAGGGGGCAACTGAAGCTTTCTTT | CATWAEGQGATEAFF
NA | NA | TRBJ2-3 | TRBV30 | TGTGCCTGGAGCAGGGGAGGGACGCAGTATTTT | CAWSRGGTQYF
TRBD1 | NA | TRBJ1-1 | TRBV29-1 | TGCAGCGTTGTTTGGCTAGAAACAGGGGCCACTGAAGCTTTCTTT | CSVVWLETGATEAFF
NA | NA | TRBJ1-1 | TRBV15 | TGTGCCACCAGCAGAGAGAAGGGGCCCCCGTCCTTCTTT | CATSREKGPPSFF
NA | NA | TRBJ1-6 | TRBV2 | TGTGCCACAGAACGGGGGGGCGGAATCAATTCACCCCTCCACTTT | CATERGGGINSPLHF
NA | NA | TRBJ1-3 | TRBV3-1/TRBV3-2 | TGTGCCAGCAGCCAAGCGGGTAGGGCCTCTCCATCTGGAAACACCATATATTTT | CASSQAGRASPSGNTIYF
NA | NA | TRBJ1-5 | TRBV6-5 | TGTGCCAGCAGTTACTCAAGGGGGGGGAGCCAGCCCCAGCATTTT | CASSYSRGGSQPQHF
TRBD1 | NA | TRBJ1-5 | TRBV5-1 | TGCGCCAGCAGCCCCGACAGGGGGTTTGGTCAGCCCCAGCATTTT | CASSPDRGFGQPQHF
TRBD1 | NA | TRBJ2-1 | TRBV12-5 | TGTGCTAGTGGTTTGGCCGGACAGGGCTATTCCTACAATGAGCAGTTCTTC | CASGLAGQGYSYNEQFF
NA | NA | TRBJ2-1 | TRBV19 | TGTGCCAGTAGTATCAATGGGGGGCCCTACAATGAGCAGTTCTTC | CASSINGGPYNEQFF
NA | NA | TRBJ1-1 | TRBV9 | TGTGCCAGCAGCGTGGGCTGGGGGGGAATAGCTTTCTTT | CASSVGWGGIAFF
NA | NA | TRBJ1-2 | TRBV4-1 | TGCGCCAGCAGCCAAGATAGGAGGGGCACCTATGGCTACACCTTC | CASSQDRRGTYGYTF
NA | NA | TRBJ2-3 | TRBV29-1 | TGCAGCGTTGAAGGCCAGTCCGATACGCAGTATTTT | CSVEGQSDTQYF
NA | few | TRBJ2-7 | TRBV5-5 | TGTGCCAGCAGCTGGAGCTCCTACGAGCAGTACTTC | CASSWSSYEQYF
TRBD1 | NA | TRBJ1-6 | TRBV6-5 | TGTGCCTTAACAGGGGATGGTAATTCACCCCTCCACTTT | CALTGDGNSPLHF
TRBD1 | NA | TRBJ2-7 | TRBV7-9 | TGTGCCAGCAGCTTAGGGACAGGGGCGGGGGAGCAGTACTTC | CASSLGTGAGEQYF
NA | NA | TRBJ1-5 | TRBV23-1 | TGCGCCAACCCCAACGGGACCCCCCGGGGGCCCCAGCATTTT | CANPNGTPRGPQHF
NA | NA | TRBJ2-6 | TRBV10-2 | TGCGCCAGCAGTGATAGAGCTGCGGCAGGGGCCAACGTCCTGACTTTC | CASSDRAAAGANVLTF
NA | NA | TRBJ2-7 | TRBV5-1 | TGCGCCAGCAGTTGGGGGTTGGGGAACTACGAGCAGTACTTC | CASSWGLGNYEQYF
NA | NA | TRBJ1-2 | TRBV19 | TGTGCCAGTAGACCCACCGGCAGTCTCTATGGCTACACCTTC | CASRPTGSLYGYTF
TRBD1 | NA | TRBJ1-4 | TRBV3-1/TRBV3-2 | TGTGCCAGCAGCCAAGGCGACAGGGCTAATGAAAAACTGTTTTTT | CASSQGDRANEKLFF
TRBD1 | NA | TRBJ2-5 | TRBV10-2 | TGCGCCAGCAGTCCTCGCCGGGACAGGGGGCGGGAGACCCAGTACTTC | CASSPRRDRGRETQYF
NA | NA | TRBJ2-3 | TRBV21-1 | TGTGCCAGCAGCAAAGACCCAGGGGCCAGTGCAGATACGCAGTATTTT | CASSKDPGASADTQYF
NA | NA | TRBJ2-5 | TRBV15 | TGTGCCACCAGCAGAGATGGGGCGGGGGCCGGGCAGACCCAGTACTTC | CATSRDGAGAGQTQYF
TRBD2 | NA | TRBJ2-3 | TRBV18 | TGTGCCAGCTCACCAGCGGTAGCGGGAGGCTATAATACGCAGTATTTT | CASSPAVAGGYNTQYF
NA | NA | TRBJ2-7 | TRBV6-5 | TGTGCCAGCAGCCTAGGGGGGGGGTTGGAGCAGTACTTC | CASSLGGGLEQYF
NA | NA | TRBJ1-2 | TRBV20-1 | TGCAGTGCTAGAGCGGAGTATGGCTACACCTTC | CSARAEYGYTF
TRBD1 | NA | TRBJ1-1 | TRBV15 | TGTGCCACCAGCAGACGGACAGGGGGCGACGACACTGAAGCTTTCTTT | CATSRRTGGDDTEAFF
NA | NA | TRBJ2-5 | TRBV13 | TGTGCCAGCAGATACCAGGGTATGAAGACCCAGTACTTC | CASRYQGMKTQYF
TRBD1 | NA | TRBJ2-3 | TRBV2 | TGTGCCAGCAGTGAACCGGGACAGGGGACCTACACAGATACGCAGTATTTT | CASSEPGQGTYTDTQYF
TRBD1 | NA | TRBJ2-7 | TRBV7-2 | TGTGCCAGCAGCCAAGACAGGGGGCGCGGCGAGCAGTACTTC | CASSQDRGRGEQYF
NA | NA | TRBJ2-3 | TRBV29-1 | TGCAGCGTTGAAGAGCCGGTGGGGGGGCTAGCGGCAACAGATACGCAGTATTTT | CSVEEPVGGLAATDTQYF
TRBD2 | few | TRBJ2-7 | TRBV28 | TGTGCCAGCAGCCCAAGGGTGGCGGGAGGTTCCGAGCAGTACTTC | CASSPRVAGGSEQYF
NA | NA | TRBJ2-2 | TRBV27 | TGTGCCAGCAGTTTATCCATCAGCCAGGGAAGAACCGGGGAGCTGTTTTTT | CASSLSISQGRTGELFF
NA | once | TRBJ1-2 | TRBV28 | TGTGCCAGCAGTTCCCCTCAGGAGCCTTACTATGGCTACACCTTC | CASSSPQEPYYGYTF
NA | NA | TRBJ1-1 | TRBV28 | TGTGCCAGCACTAAGGGGGGGAACACTGAAGCTTTCTTT | CASTKGGNTEAFF
NA | once | TRBJ1-2 | TRBV5-5 | TGTGCCAGCAGTTTCCGGGCCGTAGGCTTCTATGGCTACACCTTC | CASSFRAVGFYGYTF
TRBD1 | few | TRBJ1-5 | TRBV4-2 | TGTGCCAGCAGCCAAGATGAGGGGGCTAGGCAGCAGCCCCAGCATTTT | CASSQDEGARQQPQHF
NA | NA | TRBJ1-1 | TRBV5-8 | TGTGCCAGCAGCTTCGTGGGGGGGATTATAACCATAGACACTGAAGCTTTCTTT | CASSFVGGIITIDTEAFF
NA | NA | TRBJ1-2 | TRBV6-6 | TGTGCCAGTCTTGGGGGCGCGAGTGGCTACACCTTC | CASLGGASGYTF
TRBD1 | NA | TRBJ1-5 | TRBV19 | TGTGCCAGTAGTATATCCCGGGACAGGGCTGATCAGCCCCAGCATTTT | CASSISRDRADQPQHF
TRBD1 | NA | TRBJ1-3 | TRBV5-5 | TGTGCCAGCAGCTGGGCCGATCCGGGACAGGGCCTCTCTGGAAACACCATATATTTT | CASSWADPGQGLSGNTIYF
NA | NA | TRBJ1-1 | TRBV7-9 | TGTGCCAGCAGCTATCAGGGGTCGTTGGTGGACACTGAAGCTTTCTTT | CASSYQGSLVDTEAFF